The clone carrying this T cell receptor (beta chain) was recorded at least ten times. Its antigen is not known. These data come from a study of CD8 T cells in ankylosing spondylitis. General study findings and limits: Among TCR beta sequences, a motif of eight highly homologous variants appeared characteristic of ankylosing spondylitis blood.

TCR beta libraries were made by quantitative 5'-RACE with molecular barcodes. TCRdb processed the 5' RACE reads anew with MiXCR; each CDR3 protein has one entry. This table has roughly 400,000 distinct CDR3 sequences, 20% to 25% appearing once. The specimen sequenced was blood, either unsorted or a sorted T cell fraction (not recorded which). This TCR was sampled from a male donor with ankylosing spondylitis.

In DNA form, the CDR3 reads TGTGCCAGCAGTCCTACTTTCGGGGCAGATACGCAGTATTTT. Its translation is CASSPTFGADTQYF. The gene calls are TRBV6-1 and TRBJ2-3; possible D gene TRBD2, 5 bases. Trimming took 5 bases from V and 4 from J, leaving 13 bases between them. The CDR3 is made up of 14 amino acids. Germline CDR1 and CDR2: MNHNS and SASEGT.